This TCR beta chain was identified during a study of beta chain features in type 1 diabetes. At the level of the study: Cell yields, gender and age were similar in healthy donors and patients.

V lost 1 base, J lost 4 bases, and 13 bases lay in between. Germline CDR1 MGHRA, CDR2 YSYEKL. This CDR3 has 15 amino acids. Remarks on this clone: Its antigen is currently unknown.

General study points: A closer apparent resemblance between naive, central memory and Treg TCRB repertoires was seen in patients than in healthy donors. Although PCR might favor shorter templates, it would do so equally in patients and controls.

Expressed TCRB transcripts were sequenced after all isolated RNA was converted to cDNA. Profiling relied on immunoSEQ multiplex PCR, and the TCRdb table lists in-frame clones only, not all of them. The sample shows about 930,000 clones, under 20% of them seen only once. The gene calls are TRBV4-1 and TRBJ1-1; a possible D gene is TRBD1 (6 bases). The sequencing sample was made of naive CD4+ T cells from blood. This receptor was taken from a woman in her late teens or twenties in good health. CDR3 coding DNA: TGCGCCAGCAGCCAAGTTAGGGGGTTAGGCACTGAAGCTTTCTTT. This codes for CASSQVRGLGTEAFF.